What follows are 5 T cell receptor beta chains derived from one specimen sequenced in a study of spatial heterogeneity in lung cancer. Study observations and caveats: Counts of expanded alpha and beta TCRs within tumors tracked the tumor nonsynonymous mutation count.

These receptors lack a known antigen. Sample time point: sample taken at primary tumor resection. Each CDR3 protein is one row after TCRdb ran MiXCR on the 5' RACE reads. The data hold more than 2,500 distinct CDR3 sequences, with more than 5.5% observed a single time. Sequenced material: lung tumor tissue, taken at surgery. The receptor set was obtained from a male donor with early-stage non-small cell lung cancer.

Concerning this clonotype: In a library made to pick up alpha chains, this beta chain is a stray read with a size that means little. This sequence joins TRBV9 and TRBJ2-2, with 7 bases that match TRBD1. In germline, CDR1 is SGDLS, CDR2 YYNGEE. The CDR3 spans 17 residues. Trimming removed 3 bases from V and 0 bases from J; junction bases left unmatched: 8. The CDR3 DNA sequence: TGTGCCAGCAGCGCCCAGGACAGGAAGTCGAACACCGGGGAGCTGTTTTTT. Protein product: CASSAQDRKSNTGELFF.

This clonotype occurred many times. For a library built for alpha chains, this beta chain is a stray read; little rests on its size. The genes are TRBV7-6 and TRBJ1-3; D is unclear. Germline V gene data show CDR1 as SGHVS and CDR2 as FNYEAQ. The CDR3 loop spans 12 amino acids. V lost 0 bases to trimming and J lost 3 bases, with 0 bases between them. The CDR3 protein is CASSLAGNTIYF. In DNA, the CDR3 is TGTGCCAGCAGCTTAGCTGGAAACACCATATATTTT. The whole variable domain, filled in from reference TRBV7-6 and TRBJ1-3, reads GAGVSQSPRYKVTKRGQDVALRCDPISGHVSLYWYRQALGQGPEFLTYFNYEAQQDKSGLPNDRFSAERPEGSISTLTIQRTEQRDSAMYRCASSLAGNTIYFGEGSWLTVV.

This clonotype was recorded many times. Since it is a stray read in a library aimed at alpha chains, this beta chain has a size that is not meaningful. J is TRBJ2-2 and V is TRBV10-3, with 13 bases aligning to TRBD2. Germline assignment: CDR1 ENHRY and CDR2 SYGVKD. The CDR3 loop spans 17 amino acids. V lost 6 bases and J lost 1; bases outside the gene matches: 5. CDR3 region: CAISEGTSGKNTGELFF. CDR3 nucleotides: TGTGCCATCAGCGAAGGGACTAGCGGGAAGAACACCGGGGAGCTGTTTTTT.

Ten or more counts support this clonotype. This beta chain is an off-target read within a library intended for alpha chains, so its frequency means little. The chain has TRBV24-1 and TRBJ2-1; TRBD2 matches at 10 bases. CDR3 size: 17 residues. CDR1 and CDR2 (germline): KGHDR, SFDVKD. Unmatched junction bases numbered 13, after V lost 5 bases and J lost 7 bases. CDR3 coding DNA: TGTGCCACCAGTGCTAGCGGGGGAAGTCGTGGTACGAATGAGCAGTTCTTC. It translates to CATSASGGSRGTNEQFF.

By sample fraction, this clonotype is medium-sized. Little can be read into the size of this beta chain, an off-target read in a library designed for alpha chains. V gene TRBV20-1 combines with J gene TRBJ1-2; maybe TRBD1 (6 bases). The CDR3 totals 13 residues. Trimming shortened V by 4 bases and J by 6 bases, and 15 bases separated the two germline ends. CDR1 and CDR2 from the germline V gene are DFQATT and SNEGSKA (reference sequence). In DNA, the CDR3 is TGCAGTGCTACTACAGGGAGTTCTGATGGCTACACCTTC. Its protein product is CSATTGSSDGYTF.